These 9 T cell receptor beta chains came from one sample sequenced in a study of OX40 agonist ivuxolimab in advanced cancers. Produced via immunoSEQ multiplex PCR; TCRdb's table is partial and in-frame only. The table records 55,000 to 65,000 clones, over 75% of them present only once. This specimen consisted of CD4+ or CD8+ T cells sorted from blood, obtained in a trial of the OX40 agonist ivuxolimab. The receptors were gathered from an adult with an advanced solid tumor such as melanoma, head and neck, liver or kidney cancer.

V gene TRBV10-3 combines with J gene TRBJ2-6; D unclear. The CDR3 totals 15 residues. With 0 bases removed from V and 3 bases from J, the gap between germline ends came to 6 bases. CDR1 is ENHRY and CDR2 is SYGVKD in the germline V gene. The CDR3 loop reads CAISESGFGANVLTF. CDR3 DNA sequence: TGTGCCATCAGTGAGTCAGGGTTTGGGGCCAACGTCCTGACTTTC.

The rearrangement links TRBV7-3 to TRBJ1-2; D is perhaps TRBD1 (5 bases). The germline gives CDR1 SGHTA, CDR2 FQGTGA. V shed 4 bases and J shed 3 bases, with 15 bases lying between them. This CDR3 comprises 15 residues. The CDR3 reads CASSSQGDGDYGYTF. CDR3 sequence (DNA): TGTGCCAGCAGCTCCCAGGGCGACGGGGACTATGGCTACACCTTC. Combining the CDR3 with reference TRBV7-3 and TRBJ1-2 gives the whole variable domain GAGVSQTPSNKVTEKGKYVELRCDPISGHTALYWYRQSLGQGPEFLIYFQGTGAADDSGLPNDRFFAVRPEGSVSTLKIQRTERGDSAVYLCASSSQGDGDYGYTFGSGTRLTVV.

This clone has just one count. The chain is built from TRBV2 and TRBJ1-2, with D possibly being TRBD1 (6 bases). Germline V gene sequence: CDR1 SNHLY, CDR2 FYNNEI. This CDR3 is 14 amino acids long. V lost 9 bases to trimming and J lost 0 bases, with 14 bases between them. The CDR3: CASQKQGANYGYTF. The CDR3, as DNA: TGTGCCAGTCAAAAACAGGGAGCTAACTATGGCTACACCTTC.

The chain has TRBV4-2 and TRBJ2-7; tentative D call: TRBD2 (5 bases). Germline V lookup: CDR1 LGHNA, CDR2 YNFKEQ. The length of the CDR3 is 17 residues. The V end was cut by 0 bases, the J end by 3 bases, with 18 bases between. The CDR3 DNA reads TGTGCCAGCAGCCAAGATGCGCGGGCAGATTCCTTCTACGAGCAGTACTTC. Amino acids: CASSQDARADSFYEQYF.

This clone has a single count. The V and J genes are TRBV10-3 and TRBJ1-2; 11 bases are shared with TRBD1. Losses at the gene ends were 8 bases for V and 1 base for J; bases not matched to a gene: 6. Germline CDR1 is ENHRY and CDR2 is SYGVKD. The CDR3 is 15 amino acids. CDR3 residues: CAIRTGGENNYGYTF. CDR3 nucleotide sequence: TGTGCCATCCGGACAGGGGGCGAAAATAACTATGGCTACACCTTC.

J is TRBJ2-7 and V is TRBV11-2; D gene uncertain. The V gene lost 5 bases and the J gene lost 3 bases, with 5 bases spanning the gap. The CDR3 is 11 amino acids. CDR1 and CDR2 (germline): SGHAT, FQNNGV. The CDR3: CASSLLYEQYF. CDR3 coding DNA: TGTGCCAGCAGCCTCCTCTACGAGCAGTACTTC.

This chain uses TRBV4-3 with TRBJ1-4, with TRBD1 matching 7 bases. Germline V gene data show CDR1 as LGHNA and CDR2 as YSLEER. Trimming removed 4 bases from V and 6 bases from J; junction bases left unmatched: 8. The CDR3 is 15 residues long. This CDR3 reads CASSRGDSADEKLFF. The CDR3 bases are TGCGCCAGCAGCCGAGGGGACAGCGCAGATGAAAAACTGTTTTTT.

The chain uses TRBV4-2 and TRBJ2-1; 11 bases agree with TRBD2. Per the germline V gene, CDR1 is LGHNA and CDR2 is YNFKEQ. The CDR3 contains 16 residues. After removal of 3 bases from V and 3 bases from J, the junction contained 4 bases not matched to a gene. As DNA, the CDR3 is TGTGCCAGCAGCCAGGTGACTAGCGGGATCTACAATGAGCAGTTCTTC. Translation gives CASSQVTSGIYNEQFF.

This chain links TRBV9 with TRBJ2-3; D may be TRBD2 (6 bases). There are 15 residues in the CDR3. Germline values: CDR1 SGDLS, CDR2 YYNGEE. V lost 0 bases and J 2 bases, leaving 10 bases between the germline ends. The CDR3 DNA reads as TGTGCCAGCAGCGTAGGGGGGGATATCACAGATACGCAGTATTTT. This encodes CASSVGGDITDTQYF. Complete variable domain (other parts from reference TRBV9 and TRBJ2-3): DSGVTQTPKHLITATGQRVTLRCSPRSGDLSVYWYQQSLDQGLQFLIQYYNGEERAKGNILERFSAQQFPDLHSELNLSSLELGDSALYFCASSVGGDITDTQYFGPGTRLTVL.